Reported below is one TCR beta chain. What it binds is not known. The sample originates from a study of lymphopenia after photon versus proton radiotherapy. Per germline, CDR1 SGHTA and CDR2 FQGTGA. The CDR3 consists of 17 residues. Trimming stripped 4 bases from V and 2 bases from J, with 20 bases between. Study results and limitations: Relative stability marked proton patients; photon patients lost diversity and naive cells.

Data came from immunoSEQ multiplex PCR; TCRdb stores just in-frame clones and leaves some out. The sample carries around 63,000 clones, around 87% recorded once. The TCR originated in a man between 40 and 49 years old with gastric cancer. Sequenced here: peripheral blood, sampled from a patient treated with photon-based radiotherapy. This chain connects TRBV7-3 to TRBJ1-1; a possible D gene is TRBD1 (5 bases). CDR3 in amino acids: CASSSSGGMETNTEAFF. The CDR3 DNA sequence: TGTGCCAGCAGCTCGTCTGGGGGAATGGAAACAAACACTGAAGCTTTCTTT.